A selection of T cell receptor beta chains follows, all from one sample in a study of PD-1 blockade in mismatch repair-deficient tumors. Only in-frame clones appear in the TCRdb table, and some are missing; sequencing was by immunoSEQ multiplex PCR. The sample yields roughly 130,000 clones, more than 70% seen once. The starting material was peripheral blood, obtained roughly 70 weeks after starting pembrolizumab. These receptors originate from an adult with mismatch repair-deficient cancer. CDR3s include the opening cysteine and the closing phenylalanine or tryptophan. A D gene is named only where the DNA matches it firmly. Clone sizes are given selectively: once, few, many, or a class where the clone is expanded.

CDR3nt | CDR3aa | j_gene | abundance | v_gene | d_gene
TGTGCCAGCAGTTTATGGGACAGCCAAGAGACCCAGTACTTC | CASSLWDSQETQYF | TRBJ2-5 | NA | TRBV27 | TRBD1
TGTGCCAGCAGCCCGTTAAGCGGGAAGGGTGAGCAGTTCTTC | CASSPLSGKGEQFF | TRBJ2-1 | NA | TRBV7-8 | TRBD2
TGTGCCAGCAGCTGGGGACCATTAGCGGGGGCATACAATGAGCAGTTCTTC | CASSWGPLAGAYNEQFF | TRBJ2-1 | NA | TRBV7-3 | TRBD2
TGTGCCATCGGACAGGGAACCTACGAGCAGTACTTC | CAIGQGTYEQYF | TRBJ2-7 | NA | TRBV10-3 | TRBD1
TGTGCCTGGAGTGTACGGGGCACTGAAGCTTTCTTT | CAWSVRGTEAFF | TRBJ1-1 | few | TRBV30 | NA
TGTGCCAGCAGCAACACCGGGACTAGAGGGCCAGATACGCAGTATTTT | CASSNTGTRGPDTQYF | TRBJ2-3 | NA | TRBV13 | TRBD2
TGTGCCAGCAGTTCACCTTGGAGGGCTGGGGCCAACGTCCTGACTTTC | CASSSPWRAGANVLTF | TRBJ2-6 | NA | TRBV7-9 | NA
TGTGCCAGCAGCTGGATGAGGGGCCGGCGAGAGACCCAGTACTTC | CASSWMRGRRETQYF | TRBJ2-5 | NA | TRBV11-3 | NA
TGCGCCAGCAGCCATACTAGCGGCTCAATTTCCTACGAGCAGTACTTC | CASSHTSGSISYEQYF | TRBJ2-7 | NA | TRBV4-1 | TRBD2
TGCGCCAGCAGGCAAACAGGGGTCACCGGGGAGCTGTTTTTT | CASRQTGVTGELFF | TRBJ2-2 | NA | TRBV5-1 | TRBD1
TGCGCCAGCGGATACTCTGGGGCCAACGTCCTGACTTTC | CASGYSGANVLTF | TRBJ2-6 | NA | TRBV5-1 | NA
TGTGCCAGCAGCATAGGCGGCATAATCACAGATACGCAGTATTTT | CASSIGGIITDTQYF | TRBJ2-3 | NA | TRBV28 | NA
TGTGCCAGCAGTTTATCGACCGGAAACACCATATATTTT | CASSLSTGNTIYF | TRBJ1-3 | NA | TRBV27 | NA
TGTGCCAGCAGCGTCGGACTAGCGAGGGCTTACGAGCAGTACTTC | CASSVGLARAYEQYF | TRBJ2-7 | NA | TRBV9 | TRBD2
TGTGCCAGCAGTGAAGGTCAGGGGGACAATCAGCCCCAGCATTTT | CASSEGQGDNQPQHF | TRBJ1-5 | NA | TRBV6-1 | TRBD1
TGTGCTAGTGGTTTGGCAGCGGGGCTAGCGCCTGCGGTGGAGCAGTTCTTC | CASGLAAGLAPAVEQFF | TRBJ2-1 | NA | TRBV12-5 | TRBD2
TGCGCCAGCTTGAGGGGACTAGCGGGAGTAGGGGAAGAGACCCAGTACTTC | CASLRGLAGVGEETQYF | TRBJ2-5 | NA | TRBV5-1 | TRBD2
TGTGCCAGTAGTCCACCCGGGACAGGGACCTACAATGAGCAGTTCTTC | CASSPPGTGTYNEQFF | TRBJ2-1 | NA | TRBV19 | TRBD1